The clone carrying this TCR beta chain came up many times. Its antigen is as yet unknown. TCRdb reprocessed the 5' RACE reads with MiXCR, giving one entry per CDR3 protein. The sample has 170,000 or so distinct CDR3 sequences; 9.3% are singletons. The source of the sample is a study of T cells after yellow fever vaccination. Study-wide findings and caveats: It was a small share of clonotypes that appeared in both CD4 and CD8 compartments. Post-booster samples contained most primary-vaccination clones (more than 95% CD4, 88% CD8).

The V end was cut by 0 bases, the J end by 4 bases, with 10 bases between. Germline V gives CDR1 LGHNA, CDR2 YSLEER. CDR3 length: 15 amino acids. The rearrangement links TRBV4-3 to TRBJ2-1; no clear D. The sequence was obtained from a man aged 18 to 29 who received the YFV17D yellow fever vaccine. The material was CD8+ T cells sorted from PBMCs, obtained 45 days after the yellow fever booster vaccination. The CDR3, as DNA: TGCGCCAGCAGCCAAGAGGTAGGGCGGTACAATGAGCAGTTCTTC. It yields the protein CASSQEVGRYNEQFF.